This TCR beta chain came from a study of T cell responses to AZD1222 COVID-19 vaccine. The V gene's germline CDR1 is WNHNN and CDR2 SYGVQD (reference sequence). Trimming left V 6 bases short and J 1 base short, with 18 bases between. The CDR3 contains 16 residues. Study-wide results and limits: Most donors were white British and more were female, and clonal diversity was possibly underestimated. Repertoires in all cases were sampled only once the peak T cell response had passed.

Measured with immunoSEQ multiplex PCR; TCRdb has only the in-frame clones, and not every one. Of 95,000 to 150,000 clones listed, about 90% are singletons. Remarks on this clone: Antigen specificity is unknown.

The material was peripheral blood, obtained on day 0 of AZD1222 vaccination. The sequence was obtained from an adult in good health. The gene calls are TRBV10-1 and TRBJ1-1, with D unclear. The CDR3 here is CASRRTGRGTNTEAFF. DNA for the CDR3: TGCGCCAGCAGGAGAACCGGGAGAGGTACGAACACTGAAGCTTTCTTT.